This T cell receptor (beta chain) was obtained from a study of control samples from healthy donors and cancer patients. Sequencing was performed with immunoSEQ multiplex PCR; in TCRdb, only in-frame clones are kept and a portion is missing. The table shows fewer than 300,000 clones, with almost 85% occurring only once. Germline-derived CDR1 and CDR2 are SGHRS and YFSETQ. V gave up 3 bases and J gave up 3 bases; unmatched junction bases: 7. The CDR3 has 15 amino acids. The sequence derives from a woman aged 55 to 70 with lung cancer. The chain employs TRBV5-1 and TRBJ2-5, with 8 nucleotides matching TRBD1. The sequencing input was PBMCs. The CDR3 is CASSYSGGREETQYF. The CDR3 nucleotides are TGCGCCAGCAGCTACTCAGGGGGCCGAGAAGAGACCCAGTACTTC.